This entry describes one TCR beta chain. Method: immunoSEQ multiplex PCR; TCRdb's copy keeps in-frame clones and lacks some. The sample shows 30,000 or so clones, 86% of them seen only once. This specimen belongs to a study of T cells in tuberculosis. Looking at the study overall: In South Africa, adults with active tuberculosis were compared with IGRA-negative and latently infected IGRA-positive adolescents.

Sample time point: new active TB diagnosis, blood taken before or within 7 days of starting treatment. This specimen consisted of PBMCs, obtained at tuberculosis diagnosis. The TCR comes from an adult with tuberculosis.

DNA for the CDR3: TGCGCCAGCACGAGGCGGGACTCTGGGGCCAACGTCCTGACTTTC. Protein sequence: CASTRRDSGANVLTF. The chain has TRBV5-1 and TRBJ2-6; possibly TRBD2 for D (6 bases). The CDR3 spans 15 residues. V was shortened by 6 bases and J by 0 bases, with 10 bases between the two germline ends. From germline, CDR1 is SGHRS and CDR2 YFSETQ.